This T cell receptor (beta chain) was found in a study of long-term antiretroviral therapy in people with HIV. Trimming shortened V by 2 bases and J by 2 bases, and 9 bases separated the two germline ends. The CDR3 is made up of 14 amino acids. Germline-derived CDR1 and CDR2 are MNHEY and SVGAGI. Researchers report immunoSEQ v3.0 was run at survey level. Here immunoSEQ multiplex PCR was the method, and the copy in TCRdb shows in-frame clones only, minus some. Among 15,000 to 20,000 clones listed, 65% to 80% were seen once. This chain connects TRBV6-5 to TRBJ1-1; D remains ambiguous. The specimen was unsorted PBMCs, collected 0.5 years before starting antiretroviral therapy. The receptor comes from a young man with HIV. The CDR3 here is CASSYAEGNTEAFF. The CDR3 DNA reads as TGTGCCAGCAGTTACGCGGAGGGAAACACTGAAGCTTTCTTT.